This TCR beta chain is from a study of spatial heterogeneity in lung cancer. Study-level information: TCR transcript counts in tumor regions correlated strongly with a T cell module score from matched bulk RNA-seq.

CDR3 length: 15 amino acids. V shed 6 bases and J 5 bases; nucleotides not matched to a gene: 10. Germline values: CDR1 MDHEN, CDR2 SYDVKM. This clonotype came up many times. Its specificity is not known. MiXCR was run by TCRdb on the 5' RACE reads, yielding one entry per CDR3 protein. Counted here are around 95,000 distinct CDR3 sequences, approximately 4.4% occurring once; the ten biggest clones make up about 20%. The study, taken as a whole, reports: Among tumor T cells, estimated coverage was approximately 7% for alpha chains and roughly 14% for beta chains. Expanded intratumoral alpha and beta TCR counts tracked tumor mutation counts.

This sample's time point: sample taken at primary tumor resection. A total of under 80 untreated early-stage non-small cell lung cancer patients served as donors. Sequencing of whole RNA from tumor, nontumor lung or frozen PBMC involved no sorting. The material was lung tumor tissue, obtained at surgery. The receptor's source is a male donor with early-stage non-small cell lung cancer. The chain couples TRBV28 to TRBJ1-1; 9 nucleotides align to TRBD1. DNA for the CDR3: TGTGCCAGCAGCCTTATCACAGGGGGCAATACTGAAGCTTTCTTT. This translates into CASSLITGGNTEAFF. Looking up the rest from reference TRBV28 and TRBJ1-1 gives the full variable domain: DVKVTQSSRYLVKRTGEKVFLECVQDMDHENMFWYRQDPGLGLRLIYFSYDVKMKEKGDIPEGYSVSREKKERFSLILESASTNQTSMYLCASSLITGGNTEAFFGQGTRLTVV.